The clone carrying this TCR beta chain was recorded only once. The antigen remains undetermined. This entry comes from a study of T-cell memory formation after mild COVID-19. Study-level background: The study found TCR clusters largely donor specific.

TCRdb re-derived calls from the 5' RACE reads in MiXCR, one entry per CDR3 protein. The sample has nearly 350,000 distinct CDR3 sequences, 10% to 15% seen once. This CDR3 is built from 15 residues. Germline assignment: CDR1 LGHNA and CDR2 YNFKEQ. V lost 1 base, J lost 7 bases, and 11 bases lay in between. Regarding the study as a whole: Shrinking CD4+ clones resided mostly in CM and EM, and CD8+ ones in EMRA. The study found balanced CD4/CD8 in clones contracting day 15 to 85 and a CD4+ lean in later expanders. Memory sampled before infection contained some responding clones, suggesting cross-reactive memory joined.

Sequenced material: PBMCs or a T cell subset sorted from them (not recorded which). The chain has TRBV4-2 and TRBJ1-6; D possibly corresponds to TRBD1 (5 bases). This TCR was recovered from a man aged 18 to 29 who had mild COVID-19 (a few samples of this study predate the infection). Cell type and time point are not known. The CDR3 DNA reads TGTGCCAGCAGCCAAGGGGGACTCAGAAATTCACCCCTCCACTTT. This translates into CASSQGGLRNSPLHF.